These 5 T cell receptor beta chains came from one sample sequenced in a study of T-cell reconstitution after alpha-beta-depleted transplantation in children. Library preparation (for TCRbeta) was performed with unique molecular identifiers. A single record per CDR3 protein comes from TCRdb applying MiXCR to the PCR reads. Of 6,400 or so distinct CDR3 sequences in the sample, approximately 16% were seen once. The sample here was PBMCs, mostly from graft donor cells, taken 60 days after TCRalphabeta/CD19-depleted stem cell transplant. The receptor set was obtained from a male patient aged 5 to 17 who had a stem cell transplant for acute myeloid leukemia, so the T cells may come from the graft donor.

Details on this clonotype: Given a much more abundant clone one base away, this may be a read error. The rearrangement uses TRBV6-5 and TRBJ2-5; possible D gene TRBD1, 5 bases. The CDR3 length is 12 residues. Germline V gene data show CDR1 as MNHEY and CDR2 as SVGAGI. V lost 7 bases to trimming and J lost 3 bases, with 9 bases between them. For the CDR3, the DNA is TGTGCCAGCATAGGGGCTAAAGAGACCCAGTACTTC. Translating it yields CASIGAKETQYF.

The chain couples TRBV20-1 to TRBJ2-4, with 11 bases matching TRBD1. The V and J ends lost 7 bases and 2 bases, in that order; junction bases with no gene match: 16. This CDR3 region has 18 residues. The V gene's germline CDR1 is DFQATT and CDR2 SNEGSKA (reference sequence). CDR3 residues: CSVFLGQGAYNSKNIQYF. The DNA of the CDR3 is TGCAGTGTATTCCTAGGACAGGGGGCCTATAACTCCAAAAACATTCAGTACTTC.

CDR3 protein: CSAKVAQGGPPSYNEQFF. The CDR3 region has the DNA TGCAGTGCTAAGGTGGCGCAGGGGGGTCCCCCTTCCTACAATGAGCAGTTCTTC. This rearrangement joins TRBV20-1 to TRBJ2-1, with D possibly TRBD1 on 7 matching bases. The CDR3 length is 18 residues. CDR1 and CDR2 from the germline V gene are DFQATT and SNEGSKA (reference sequence). V lost 4 bases, J lost 1 base, and 23 bases lay in between.

By sample share, this clonotype is medium-sized. The rearrangement uses TRBV29-1 and TRBJ2-5, with D maybe TRBD2 (6 bases). The germline V and J ends were trimmed by 8 bases and 7 bases, with 11 bases remaining between them. The CDR3 loop spans 10 amino acids. Germline assignment: CDR1 SQVTM and CDR2 ANQGSEA. The chain's CDR3 is CSLGEATQYF. CDR3 DNA: TGCAGCTTAGGGGAGGCGACCCAGTACTTC.

This chain joins TRBV5-6 and TRBJ2-5, with 8 positions matching TRBD1. CDR1 SGHDT and CDR2 YYEEEE come from the germline V gene. The CDR3 covers 14 residues. V was pared by 4 bases and J by 0 bases, with 2 bases of the junction left unmatched. CDR3 residues: CASSPDRDQETQYF. CDR3 bases: TGTGCCAGCAGCCCGGACAGGGACCAAGAGACCCAGTACTTC.